The 32 T cell receptor beta chains in this list originate from one sample, sequenced in a study of T-cell memory formation after mild COVID-19. From the 5' RACE reads, TCRdb called clonotypes with MiXCR, one entry per CDR3 protein. The sample comprises about 470,000 distinct CDR3 sequences, nearly 25% of which are singletons, and around 13% rests with the top ten. Sequencing was done on a sample of PBMCs or a T cell subset sorted from them (not recorded which). Receptor source: an adult woman who had mild COVID-19 (a few samples of this study predate the infection). Cell type and time point are not known.

The rearrangement joins TRBV7-6 to TRBJ2-3; 9 nucleotides agree with TRBD1. Per the germline V gene, CDR1 is SGHVS and CDR2 is FNYEAQ. This CDR3 comprises 15 residues. The V segment lost 0 bases and the J segment 4 bases; nucleotides outside the gene matches: 2. CDR3 DNA: TGTGCCAGCAGCTTAGCGGGGACAGGGTCAGATACGCAGTATTTT. It specifies CASSLAGTGSDTQYF.

DNA of the CDR3: TGTGCCAGCAGCGGGACTAGCATGCAAGGAGAGACCCAGTACTTC. Its protein product is CASSGTSMQGETQYF. This sequence joins TRBV5-4 and TRBJ2-5, with TRBD2 matching 9 bases. The trim removed 4 bases at V and 4 bases at J, leaving 8 bases unmatched. Germline V gene sequence: CDR1 SGHNT, CDR2 YYREEE (reference sequence). This CDR3 spans 15 amino acids.

This clonotype appeared a few times. V gene TRBV5-1 combines with J gene TRBJ2-7; 11 nucleotides line up with TRBD1. CDR1 and CDR2 from the germline V gene are SGHRS and YFSETQ. Trimming at V came to 0 bases and at J to 5 bases, leaving 7 bases not matched to a gene. The CDR3 loop spans 16 amino acids. The chain's CDR3 is CASSLALGQGGHEQYF. CDR3 coding DNA: TGCGCCAGCAGCTTGGCGTTGGGACAGGGGGGCCACGAGCAGTACTTC.

This clonotype has a handful of counts. The V call is TRBV20-1, the J call TRBJ2-7; a possible D gene is TRBD2 (6 bases). Per the germline V gene, CDR1 is DFQATT and CDR2 is SNEGSKA (reference sequence). The length of the CDR3 is 12 residues. Trimming took off 5 bases at V and 5 bases at J, with 13 bases between the two ends. The CDR3 DNA is TGCAGTGCTCCTAATAGCGGTAACGAGCAGTACTTC. This codes for CSAPNSGNEQYF.

This clonotype came up once. The chain links TRBV20-1 to TRBJ1-1; D not certain. The germline V and J ends were trimmed by 1 base and 3 bases, with 9 bases remaining between them. CDR1 is DFQATT, CDR2 SNEGSKA, per germline (reference sequence). CDR3 size: 13 residues. The CDR3 bases are TGCAGTGCTAGAGTTAGGATGTACACTGAAGCTTTCTTT. This translates into CSARVRMYTEAFF.

This clonotype came up a few times. The chain recombines TRBV7-9 with TRBJ2-7, with D possibly being TRBD2 (6 bases). The V gene lost 5 bases and the J gene lost 7 bases, with 21 bases spanning the gap. This CDR3 region has 15 residues. The germline V gene has CDR1 SEHNR and CDR2 FQNEAQ (reference sequence). The CDR3 loop is CASSRVGTGGLEQYF. CDR3 nucleotides: TGTGCCAGCAGCCGTGTGGGGACTGGGGGTTTAGAGCAGTACTTC.

This clonotype was observed at least ten times. CDR3 residues: CSVKGSYEQYF. The CDR3 DNA follows: TGCAGTGTAAAGGGGTCCTACGAGCAGTACTTC. J is TRBJ2-7 and V is TRBV20-1, with D possibly TRBD1 on 5 matching bases. CDR3 length: 11 amino acids. V dropped 7 bases and J dropped 1 base, with 8 bases sitting between them. Germline lookup yields CDR1 DFQATT and CDR2 SNEGSKA (reference sequence).

The chain has TRBV7-2 and TRBJ2-1; D is unresolved. The CDR3 is made up of 13 amino acids. Germline V gene data show CDR1 as SGHTA and CDR2 as FQGNSA. Between the trimmed V and J ends, which lost 5 bases and 3 bases, there was a span of 8 bases. Here the CDR3 DNA reads TGTGCCAGCAGCCCCTGGATCTACAATGAGCAGTTCTTC. Encoded protein: CASSPWIYNEQFF.

This clonotype was counted a few times. This chain uses TRBV29-1 with TRBJ2-4, with D possibly matching TRBD2 (5 bases). Trimming took 1 base from V and 9 from J, leaving 10 bases between them. The CDR3 has 12 residues. The germline gives CDR1 SQVTM, CDR2 ANQGSEA. The DNA for the CDR3 is TGCAGCGTTGAAGGGGCAAGCGGCATTCAGTACTTC. Protein: CSVEGASGIQYF.

The chain couples TRBV6-5 to TRBJ1-1, with D unresolved. The CDR3 extends over 15 amino acids. V was pared by 6 bases and J by 0 bases, with 14 bases between. CDR1 is MNHEY and CDR2 is SVGAGI in the germline V gene. Written as DNA, the CDR3 is TGTGCCAGCAGATCAGTAGGAGGCATGAACACTGAAGCTTTCTTT. This gives the protein CASRSVGGMNTEAFF.

This clonotype was detected only a few times. This chain links TRBV6-2 or TRBV6-3 with TRBJ2-2; unclear D gene. The ends were cut back, 2 bases at V and 2 bases at J, with 6 bases in the middle. This CDR3 has 14 residues. Germline V gene sequence: CDR1 MNHEY, CDR2 SVGEGT. DNA of the CDR3: TGTGCCAGCAGTTACGCCCGCAACACCGGGGAGCTGTTTTTT. Encoded protein: CASSYARNTGELFF.

The rearrangement uses TRBV3-1 and TRBJ2-4; 9 positions match TRBD2. Germline lookup yields CDR1 LGHDT and CDR2 YNNKEL (reference sequence). This CDR3 region has 15 residues. The V and J ends lost 6 bases and 1 base, in that order; junction bases with no gene match: 4. The CDR3 region has the DNA TGTGCCAGCAGTTCTAGCGGGGTGGCCAAAAACATTCAGTACTTC. This codes for CASSSSGVAKNIQYF.

V and J are TRBV29-1 and TRBJ2-3; the match to TRBD2 covers 12 bases. The CDR3 is 14 residues long. The germline V gene encodes CDR1 SQVTM and CDR2 ANQGSEA. Losses at the gene ends were 5 bases for V and 5 bases for J; bases not matched to a gene: 5. The CDR3 sequence: CSVNGLAGKDTQYF. The CDR3, as DNA: TGCAGCGTTAACGGACTAGCGGGGAAAGATACGCAGTATTTT.

The chain carries TRBV24-1 and TRBJ2-5; maybe TRBD2 (6 bases). Between the trimmed V and J ends, which lost 5 bases and 5 bases, there was a span of 11 bases. Germline loops: CDR1 KGHDR, CDR2 SFDVKD. The length of the CDR3 is 13 residues. In DNA form, the CDR3 reads TGTGCCACCAGTGGGGGGGTCACGGAGACCCAGTACTTC. Translation gives CATSGGVTETQYF.

The V gene is TRBV12-3 or TRBV12-4, the J gene TRBJ1-1; 7 nucleotides align to TRBD1. The CDR3 has 14 residues. The V gene end was trimmed by 1 base and the J gene end by 6 bases; junction bases not matched to a gene: 5. CDR3 loop: CASSLDQGVAEAFF. CDR3 bases: TGTGCCAGCAGTTTAGATCAGGGGGTGGCTGAAGCTTTCTTT.

V is TRBV5-1 and J is TRBJ2-5; TRBD2 aligns across 10 bases. V shed 0 bases and J 3 bases; nucleotides not matched to a gene: 11. The germline V gene encodes CDR1 SGHRS and CDR2 YFSETQ. The CDR3 spans 18 residues. The chain's CDR3 is CASSLAGWFLAGEETQYF. Here the CDR3 DNA reads TGCGCCAGCAGCTTGGCCGGATGGTTTCTAGCGGGGGAAGAGACCCAGTACTTC.

This clonotype was seen a handful of times. This chain links TRBV6-5 with TRBJ1-4, with 7 bases lining up with TRBD1. There are 19 residues in the CDR3. Losses at the gene ends were 5 bases for V and 7 bases for J; bases not matched to a gene: 22. Germline lookup yields CDR1 MNHEY and CDR2 SVGAGI. The DNA for the CDR3 is TGTGCCAGCAGTAGCACTCTAGGGGGCTTCTATCCTCACGGTGAAAAACTGTTTTTT. Translated: CASSSTLGGFYPHGEKLFF.

The genes are TRBV20-1 and TRBJ2-7; 7 bases are a match to TRBD1. V was clipped by 3 bases and J by 3 bases; unmatched bases: 11. The CDR3 extends over 15 amino acids. Germline V gives CDR1 DFQATT, CDR2 SNEGSKA (reference sequence). The CDR3 region is CSARDRRDSDYEQYF. The CDR3 DNA sequence: TGCAGTGCTAGGGACCGCCGGGACAGTGACTACGAGCAGTACTTC.

The V call is TRBV11-2, the J call TRBJ1-1; D perhaps matches TRBD1 (5 bases). The CDR3 spans 14 residues. Trimming removed 5 bases from V and 6 bases from J, with 16 bases in between. Germline V gene lookup returns CDR1 SGHAT and CDR2 FQNNGV. This chain's CDR3 is CASSLNPGTSEAFF. CDR3 DNA sequence: TGTGCCAGCAGCCTCAACCCCGGGACGTCTGAAGCTTTCTTT.

The V call is TRBV20-1, the J call TRBJ2-6; the D gene could be TRBD1 or TRBD2 (6 bases each). The CDR3 has 14 residues. Per the germline V gene, CDR1 is DFQATT and CDR2 is SNEGSKA (reference sequence). V was cut by 4 bases and J by 2 bases, with 9 bases left in between. The CDR3 protein is CSATGGTGANVLTF. The CDR3, as DNA: TGCAGTGCTACCGGGGGCACTGGGGCCAACGTCCTGACTTTC.

This chain joins TRBV7-9 and TRBJ2-7; the match to TRBD1 covers 10 bases. CDR3 length equals 16 residues. Trimming at V came to 5 bases and at J to 3 bases, leaving 10 bases not matched to a gene. CDR1 and CDR2 (germline): SEHNR, FQNEAQ (reference sequence). For the CDR3, the DNA is TGTGCCAGCAGCCCCTCGACAGGGGGCCCCCGCTACGAGCAGTACTTC. Protein: CASSPSTGGPRYEQYF.

This clonotype has ten or more counts. V and J are TRBV19 and TRBJ1-2; 10 bases are shared with TRBD1. The germline gives CDR1 LNHDA, CDR2 SQIVND (reference sequence). The CDR3 has 15 residues. Trimming cost V 1 base and J 6 bases; bases outside gene matches: 5. The CDR3 region has the DNA TGTGCCAGTAGTATAGTTTCTGGGACAGGGGATGGCTACACCTTC. As protein: CASSIVSGTGDGYTF. The full variable domain, with the rest looked up from reference TRBV19 and TRBJ1-2, is DGGITQSPKYLFRKEGQNVTLSCEQNLNHDAMYWYRQDPGQGLRLIYYSQIVNDFQKGDIAEGYSVSREKKESFPLTVTSAQKNPTAFYLCASSIVSGTGDGYTFGSGTRLTVV.

J is TRBJ1-1 and V is TRBV4-2; TRBD1 aligns across 9 bases. The junction had 5 bases not matched to a gene; V was cut back by 4 bases and J by 5 bases. Germline V gene lookup returns CDR1 LGHNA and CDR2 YNFKEQ. The CDR3 totals 14 residues. The CDR3 here is CASSLNRGLTEAFF. CDR3 DNA sequence: TGTGCCAGCAGCCTGAACAGGGGGCTAACTGAAGCTTTCTTT.

This clonotype was seen only a few times. CDR3 region: CASSLGQGVNTEAFF. The CDR3 region has the DNA TGTGCCAGCAGCCTTGGACAGGGGGTGAACACTGAAGCTTTCTTT. The chain uses TRBV7-9 and TRBJ1-1; TRBD1 matches 10 bases. CDR1 is SEHNR, CDR2 FQNEAQ, per germline (reference sequence). The V gene end was trimmed by 5 bases and the J gene end by 0 bases; junction bases not matched to a gene: 3. The CDR3 runs to 15 residues.

The sample holds a few counts of this clonotype. The chain joins TRBV27 to TRBJ2-5; D may be TRBD1 (5 bases). With 6 bases removed from V and 4 bases from J, the gap between germline ends came to 12 bases. The CDR3 length is 13 residues. Germline V CDR1 and CDR2: MNHEY, SMNVEV (reference sequence). CDR3 in amino acids: CASSLTQGETQYF. CDR3 sequence (DNA): TGTGCCAGCAGCCTAACGCAGGGAGAGACCCAGTACTTC.

This chain uses TRBV6-6 with TRBJ1-1, with D perhaps TRBD1 (5 bases). CDR1 is MNHNY and CDR2 is SVGAGI in the germline V gene (reference sequence). There are 16 residues in the CDR3. Between the trimmed V and J ends, which lost 0 bases and 5 bases, there was a span of 16 bases. In DNA form, the CDR3 reads TGTGCCAGCAGTTACTCGGCAGGGTGGGGGAATACTGAAGCTTTCTTT. Its protein product is CASSYSAGWGNTEAFF.

This clonotype has a handful of counts. CDR3 residues: CAWSPHRSYEQYF. The DNA of the CDR3 is TGTGCCTGGAGTCCCCACCGTTCCTACGAGCAGTACTTC. This chain links TRBV30 with TRBJ2-7; D is ambiguous. The V and J ends lost 2 bases and 1 base respectively, with 9 bases between them. The CDR3 contains 13 residues. Germline CDR1 reads GTSNPN; CDR2 reads SVGIG (reference sequence).

The chain combines TRBV12-3 or TRBV12-4 with TRBJ2-3; D perhaps matches TRBD1 (6 bases). Trimming took off 6 bases at V and 3 bases at J, with 22 bases between the two ends. The CDR3 runs to 17 residues. The DNA for the CDR3 is TGTGCCAGCAGCCTGGGGGCCAGGTTAATCAGGACAGATACGCAGTATTTT. Translated, it gives CASSLGARLIRTDTQYF.

The chain has TRBV29-1 and TRBJ1-1; 10 bases map to TRBD1. This CDR3 comprises 13 residues. Germline V gene lookup returns CDR1 SQVTM and CDR2 ANQGSEA. V lost 5 bases and J lost 4; bases outside the gene matches: 4. CDR3 sequence: CSVRRQGATEAFF. CDR3 in DNA: TGCAGCGTTAGGCGACAGGGGGCCACTGAAGCTTTCTTT.

V usage is TRBV7-6 and J usage is TRBJ2-2; 11 positions agree with TRBD2. Germline-derived CDR1 and CDR2 are SGHVS and FNYEAQ. V shed 5 bases and J 1 base; nucleotides not matched to a gene: 9. The length of the CDR3 is 18 residues. CDR3: CASSPRPTSGGNTGELFF. The CDR3 DNA follows: TGTGCCAGCAGCCCCCGGCCCACTAGCGGGGGGAACACCGGGGAGCTGTTTTTT.

This chain uses TRBV24-1 with TRBJ1-2; TRBD1 aligns across 9 bases. This CDR3 has 11 amino acids. Germline V CDR1 and CDR2: KGHDR, SFDVKD. The CDR3 sequence is CARDRENGYTF. CDR3 DNA: TGTGCGAGGGACAGGGAGAATGGCTACACCTTC.

The chain carries TRBV25-1 and TRBJ2-1; 7 positions agree with TRBD2. CDR1 MGHDK and CDR2 SYGVNS come from the germline V gene. The J segment lost 0 bases and the V segment lost 4 bases, leaving 6 bases of the junction unmatched. This CDR3 has 16 residues. CDR3 region: CASSGAGLHSYNEQFF. The CDR3 bases are TGTGCCAGCAGTGGAGCGGGACTCCACTCCTACAATGAGCAGTTCTTC.